Listed below are T cell receptor beta chains from one sample, sequenced in a study of CD8 T cells in Susac syndrome. TCRdb re-called the immunoSEQ multiplex PCR reads through MiXCR, storing one row per CDR3 protein. Among 150,000 to 180,000 distinct CDR3 sequences listed, roughly 94% were seen once. Sequenced material: CD8+ T cells from PBMCs. The receptors originated from a human donor with multiple sclerosis. CDR3s include the opening cysteine and the closing phenylalanine or tryptophan. A D gene is named only where the DNA matches it firmly. Where a row states a size, it is once, few, many or the class of an expanded clone; other rows omit it.

>TRBV13|TRBJ2-2|NA|NA
TGTGCCAACAGCTCAGGGTCCGGGGAGCTGTTTTTT
CANSSGSGELFF
>TRBV5-1|TRBJ2-7|NA|NA
TGCGCCAGCAGCGGGGGCCCGCACCAGTACTTC
CASSGGPHQYF
>TRBV14|TRBJ2-1|TRBD1|NA
TGTGCCAGCAGGAAAACAGGGGAGAATGAGCAGTTCTTC
CASRKTGENEQFF
>TRBV27|TRBJ2-1|NA|NA
TGTGCCAGCAGTTTAGGGCTAGCACCCTACAATGAGCAGTTCTTC
CASSLGLAPYNEQFF
>TRBV9|TRBJ1-1|TRBD1|NA
TGTGCCAGCAGCGTAGGGGACAGGGGTATGAACACTGAAGCTTTCTTT
CASSVGDRGMNTEAFF
>TRBV28|TRBJ1-2|NA|NA
TGTGCCAGCAGTGGGAGACGACAGAAATTTTCCTATGGCTACACCTTC
CASSGRRQKFSYGYTF
>TRBV21-1|TRBJ2-7|NA|NA
TGTGCCAGCAGCACTGACAGAGCCTACGAGCAGTACTTC
CASSTDRAYEQYF
>TRBV20-1|TRBJ2-1|NA|NA
TGCAGTGCTAGAGAAGTCGGGCACAATGAGCAGTTCTTC
CSAREVGHNEQFF
>TRBV14|TRBJ1-1|NA|few
TGTGCCAGCGGCAGATCGAACACTGAAGCTTTCTTT
CASGRSNTEAFF
>TRBV2|TRBJ1-2|TRBD1|NA
TGTGCCAGCAGTGATTATAGGGGGCGCGGTGGCTACACCTTC
CASSDYRGRGGYTF
>TRBV7-9|TRBJ1-2|NA|NA
TGTGCCAGCAGCTTAGGGGCACGCCTGGGCTATGGCTACACCTTC
CASSLGARLGYGYTF
>TRBV15|TRBJ2-5|NA|NA
TGTGCCACCAGCAGAGATTTGCCCCCTCTTCAACGACCCCCAGCGGAGACCCAGCACTTC
CATSRDLPPLQRPPAETQHF
>TRBV4-1|TRBJ2-5|NA|NA
TGCGCCAGCAGCCAAGAGAGGGGTGGAGGGGAGACCCAGTACTTC
CASSQERGGGETQYF
>TRBV15|TRBJ2-7|NA|NA
TGTGCCACCGAAGGTGGGAGCTCCTACGAGCAGTACTTC
CATEGGSSYEQYF
>TRBV29-1|TRBJ1-2|NA|NA
TGCAGCGGGATATCCAGGGTTGGCTACACCTTC
CSGISRVGYTF
>TRBV20-1|TRBJ2-6|TRBD1|NA
TGCAGTGCAAGCGACAGGGGTCGGGCCAACGTCCTGACTTTC
CSASDRGRANVLTF
>TRBV29-1|TRBJ1-1|NA|NA
TGCAGCGTTCCCGGGCGACAGAACACTGAAGCTTTCTTT
CSVPGRQNTEAFF
>TRBV9|TRBJ1-2|NA|few
TGTGCCAGCAGCGTAGCCAACTATGGCTACACCTTC
CASSVANYGYTF
>TRBV9|TRBJ2-5|NA|NA
TGTGCCAGCGGGGGCGGGGCCGGGGCAGAGACCCAGTACTTC
CASGGGAGAETQYF
>TRBV30|TRBJ1-1|NA|NA
TGTGCCTGGACCCGAGGGACTGAAGCTTTCTTT
CAWTRGTEAFF
>TRBV5-6|TRBJ2-3|TRBD2|NA
TGTGCCAGCAGCCCGGTAGCGGGGGGATACACAGATACGCAGTATTTT
CASSPVAGGYTDTQYF
>TRBV27|TRBJ1-6|NA|NA
TGTGCCAGCAGTTTTGGGGGCGGGAATTCACCCCTCCACTTT
CASSFGGGNSPLHF
>TRBV30|TRBJ1-5|NA|few
TGTGCCTGGGGCCAGGAAAATAGCAATCAGCCCCAGCATTTT
CAWGQENSNQPQHF
>TRBV7-9|TRBJ2-1|TRBD2|NA
TGTGCCAGCAGCTTAGCGACTAGCCGGAATGAGCAGTTCTTC
CASSLATSRNEQFF
>TRBV3-1|TRBJ2-7|NA|NA
TGTGCCAGCAGCCAAGATCTGTCAGGGTACGAGCAGTACTTC
CASSQDLSGYEQYF
>TRBV7-9|TRBJ2-7|TRBD1|NA
TGTGCCAGCAGCTCCGGACAGGCACTCTCCTACGAGCAGTACTTC
CASSSGQALSYEQYF
>TRBV4-1|TRBJ1-2|NA|NA
TGCGCCAGCAGCCATCGACAGGACGGCTACACCTTC
CASSHRQDGYTF
>TRBV18|TRBJ1-1|TRBD1|NA
TGTGCCAGCGCCGGGACAGAGAACACTGAAGCTTTCTTT
CASAGTENTEAFF
>TRBV29-1|TRBJ2-1|TRBD1|NA
TGCAGCGTTCGCCGACAGGGAAGCAATGAGCAGTTCTTC
CSVRRQGSNEQFF
>TRBV13|TRBJ1-1|NA|NA
TGTGCCAGCCTTCCAGGGTACGCTGAAGCTTTCTTT
CASLPGYAEAFF
>TRBV7-9|TRBJ2-7|TRBD1|NA
TGTGCCAGCAGCCCCCGGACAGGGAATACCTACGAGCAGTACTTC
CASSPRTGNTYEQYF
>TRBV15|TRBJ1-1|TRBD1|NA
TGTGCCACCAGGATAAGTAGACAGGGGGGCACTGAAGCTTTCTTT
CATRISRQGGTEAFF
>TRBV5-1|TRBJ2-5|NA|few
TGCGCCAGCGCCACAGGACAGCAACAAGAGACCCAGTACTTC
CASATGQQQETQYF
>TRBV30|TRBJ1-2|NA|NA
TGTGCCTGGACCCTTCCCGGACAGCGGGGCTACACCTTC
CAWTLPGQRGYTF
>TRBV6-2/TRBV6-3|TRBJ2-6|TRBD1|NA
TGTGCCAGCAGTATCTTGGACAGGGCCCTCGCTGGGGCCAACGTCCTGACTTTC
CASSILDRALAGANVLTF
>TRBV29-1|TRBJ2-3|NA|NA
TGCAGCGTTGAAGATCGACAGAACACAGATACGCAGTATTTT
CSVEDRQNTDTQYF
>TRBV20-1|TRBJ1-5|NA|NA
TGCAGTGCTAGGGGCAGGGGATATCAGCCTCAGCATTTT
CSARGRGYQPQHF
>TRBV12-3/TRBV12-4|TRBJ2-5|TRBD1|NA
TGTGCCAGCAGTTTACCCCCGGGACAGGTGGATGGGGAGACCCAGTACTTC
CASSLPPGQVDGETQYF
>TRBV14|TRBJ1-6|NA|NA
TGTGCCAGCAGCCAAGACAGTGTCCCCCGGCGATCACCCCTCCACTTT
CASSQDSVPRRSPLHF